Sequencing of this T cell receptor (beta chain) was carried out in a study of T cells after yellow fever vaccination (dated by TCRdb to between 2018 and 2021). With respect to the entire study: The SMART-Seq v4 Ultra Low Input RNA kit was used to prepare libraries from fractions with low cell numbers. Two healthy male donors, one aged 18 to 30 and one aged 30 to 39 years, were included in the cohort. To track T-cell clones before and after primary and booster YFV17D yellow fever vaccination, bulk TCR alpha and beta repertoires were sequenced longitudinally. Bulk PBMC replicates and cell subsets were isolated from blood drawn at multiple timepoints before and after both primary and secondary immunization.

The sample's treatment or condition label is to be understood as: live attenuated yellow fever vaccine strain. PBMCs were isolated from peripheral blood using a standard Ficoll-Paque protocol. Dynabeads CD4 and CD8 positive selection kits were used to isolate CD4 and CD8 T-cell fractions. TriZol was used to extract RNA from bulk PBMCs, CD4 and CD8 fractions, and dextramer-positive and dextramer-negative fractions. This clonotype was counted only a few times. There is no known antigen for this receptor. The input lacks base qualities; no much larger clone sits a single base away. After removal of 3 bases from V and 6 bases from J, the junction retains 4 bases not matched to a gene. Inclusive of the bounding cysteine and phenylalanine, the CDR3 is 15 residues long. Of the read, only the CDR3 DNA is kept; its 45 bases are in frame from base 1. CDR1 and CDR2 are read off the germline V gene (reference sequence) as LNHNV and YYDKDF.

TCR cDNA was synthesized by 5'RACE template switching, through which a universal primer site and unique molecular identifiers were introduced. Priming of cDNA synthesis was performed from both the TCR alpha and TCR beta constant segments. Library amplification involved two PCR steps, and the second step added sample barcodes and sequencing adapters. Libraries were sequenced on Illumina HiSeq 2500 (2x100 bp) or NovaSeq (2x150 bp). The authors' analysis ran thus. Demultiplexing of reads and collapsing into UMI consensus sequences were performed with MIGEC, and V(D)J alignment was carried out with MiXCR. Clonotypes responding to the vaccine were identified with edgeR on replicate PBMC samples, with the criteria of FDR below 0.01 and a log2 fold change above 5 up to day 15. Bulk clonotypes were assigned CD4 or CD8 identity according to which sequenced CD4 or CD8 repertoire held them at higher abundance. Using fastp at Q25 and MiXCR, TCRdb reprocessed the public reads and kept productive beta chains. Entries that share a CDR3 protein sequence are merged under the most common genes and DNA. It is TCRdb's table, rather than the study itself, that gives the V and J calls and clone size. Across this sample there are 120,000 or so distinct CDR3 sequences, with roughly 7.2% seen only once. The ten largest clones capture approximately 3% of the sample.

Points the paper makes about the study in general: A small fraction of clonotypes showed up in both the CD4 and CD8 compartments, probably as a result of convergent recombination. The secondary T-cell response was found to be weaker but faster than the primary response, with a peak reached on day 5 rather than on day 15. Only a couple of donors were included in the study, so the extent to which the findings can be generalized is limited. After the booster, most clones that had expanded after primary vaccination were detected again (around 97% of CD4 and around nine tenths of CD8), suggesting broad maintenance of memory. Computational filtering was required because FACS-sorted repertoires could contain abundant contaminating clonotypes from the bulk population.

This TCR came from a man aged 18 to 29 who received the YFV17D yellow fever vaccine. The specimen was CD4+ T cells sorted from PBMCs, collected about 41 days after the first yellow fever vaccination. The rearranged segments are TRBV15 and TRBJ2-2; 10 nucleotides in the junction match TRBD2. In nucleotide form, the sequence is TGTGCCACCAGCAGTGAGCGGGGGGGGGCCGGGGAGCTGTTTTTT. Protein translation: CATSSERGGAGELFF.